These 19 T cell receptor beta chains were sequenced from one sample in a study of T cells after yellow fever vaccination (dated by TCRdb to the late 2010s). The treatment or condition label, read with the paper, signifies: live attenuated yellow fever vaccine strain. Library generation was performed with 5' RACE. Sequencing was carried out with an Illumina NovaSeq 6000. Clones were called with MiXCR by TCRdb after fastp trimmed the public reads at Q25, and only in-frame beta chains were retained. Entries that share a CDR3 protein sequence are merged under the most common genes and DNA. The sample contains around 120,000 distinct CDR3 sequences, 15% of them found a single time. Roughly 41% of the sample is taken by the ten largest. Material: CD8+ T cells sorted from PBMCs, obtained 5 days after the yellow fever booster vaccination. The receptors come from a man younger than 35 who received the YFV17D yellow fever vaccine.

The rearrangement links TRBV14 to TRBJ1-2; the match to TRBD1 covers 9 bases. Germline V gene lookup returns CDR1 SGHDN and CDR2 FVKESK. V dropped 4 bases and J dropped 6; count of bases not matched to a gene: 6. This CDR3 spans 14 amino acids. The CDR3 DNA reads TGTGCCAGCAGCCTAGAAACAGGGGGCCATGGCTACACCTTC. Protein product: CASSLETGGHGYTF.

This clonotype has only a few counts. The V call is TRBV4-1, the J call TRBJ2-3; 11 positions match TRBD2. V gave up 3 bases and J gave up 0 bases; unmatched junction bases: 14. In germline, CDR1 is MGHRA, CDR2 YSYEKL. This CDR3 has 20 residues. Written as DNA, the CDR3 is TGCGCCAGCAGCCAGCTCCCGGGACGGGGACTAGCGGATAGCACAGATACGCAGTATTTT. This gives the protein CASSQLPGRGLADSTDTQYF.

This clonotype was seen a few times. CDR3 bases: TGTGCCAGCAGCCATATACAGGGGGACGCTGAAGCTTTCTTT. Translation gives CASSHIQGDAEAFF. This rearrangement joins TRBV4-2 to TRBJ1-1, with 8 positions matching TRBD1. Germline loops: CDR1 LGHNA, CDR2 YNFKEQ. This CDR3 is built from 14 residues. The junction had 6 bases not matched to a gene; V was cut back by 3 bases and J by 6 bases.

V gene TRBV29-1 combines with J gene TRBJ2-5; D ambiguous. V was trimmed by 1 base and J by 1 base, leaving 7 bases between them. The length of the CDR3 is 13 residues. CDR1 is SQVTM and CDR2 is ANQGSEA in the germline V gene. The CDR3 sequence is CSVEGRTQETQYF. The DNA for the CDR3 is TGCAGCGTTGAAGGCAGGACCCAAGAGACCCAGTACTTC.

This clonotype turned up a few times. V gene TRBV3-1 combines with J gene TRBJ2-2; 7 nucleotides agree with TRBD1. The germline CDR1 and CDR2 sequences are LGHDT and YNNKEL (reference sequence). The CDR3 extends over 12 amino acids. V trimming: 6 bases; J trimming: 6 bases; junction bases outside the gene matches: 1. CDR3 sequence: CASRDRPGELFF. The CDR3 coding sequence is TGTGCCAGCAGGGACAGGCCCGGGGAGCTGTTTTTT.

J is TRBJ2-5 and V is TRBV4-1, with D perhaps TRBD1 or TRBD2 (5 bases each). The CDR3 loop spans 17 amino acids. Germline CDR1 is MGHRA and CDR2 is YSYEKL. The V end lost 0 bases, the J end lost 5 bases, and 19 bases lay between the germline ends. CDR3 nucleotide sequence: TGCGCCAGCAGCCAAGACCCGCCTGACGGGGCCGATGAGACCCAGTACTTC. This encodes CASSQDPPDGADETQYF.

J is TRBJ1-5 and V is TRBV27; D not resolved. Looked up from germline, CDR1 is MNHEY and CDR2 is SMNVEV (reference sequence). Trimming shortened V by 4 bases and J by 5 bases, and 9 bases separated the two germline ends. This CDR3 comprises 13 residues. The CDR3 nucleotides read TGTGCCAGCAGTTGGTCGGAGCATCAGCCCCAGCATTTT. The encoded protein is CASSWSEHQPQHF.

This clonotype was detected a few times. The rearrangement links TRBV12-3 or TRBV12-4 to TRBJ2-5; D call uncertain. The CDR3 consists of 12 residues. Between the trimmed V and J ends, which lost 6 bases and 1 base, there was a span of 6 bases. In DNA form, the CDR3 reads TGTGCCAGCAGCAACCCCCAAGAGACCCAGTACTTC. Its protein product is CASSNPQETQYF.

This rearrangement joins TRBV7-9 to TRBJ2-1; TRBD1 matches 8 bases. Germline V gives CDR1 SEHNR, CDR2 FQNEAQ (reference sequence). This CDR3 spans 16 amino acids. V shed 6 bases and J 3 bases; nucleotides not matched to a gene: 10. The CDR3: CASRGLQGGNYNEQFF. Here the CDR3 DNA reads TGTGCCAGCAGGGGCCTACAGGGGGGAAACTACAATGAGCAGTTCTTC. Supplemented by reference TRBV7-9 and TRBJ2-1, the full variable domain reads DTGVSQNPRHKITKRGQNVTFRCDPISEHNRLYWYRQTLGQGPEFLTYFQNEAQLEKSRLLSDRFSAERPKGSFSTLEIQRTEQGDSAMYLCASRGLQGGNYNEQFFGPGTRLTVL.

This clonotype was detected ten times or more. The gene calls are TRBV12-3 or TRBV12-4 and TRBJ2-2; D tentatively fits TRBD1 or TRBD2 (5 bases each). CDR3 size: 16 residues. Deletions cut 7 bases from V and 1 base from J, with 16 bases between. CDR3 DNA: TGTGCCAGCACCCAGTCCCGGGGCCTGAACACCGGGGAGCTGTTTTTT. It is translated as CASTQSRGLNTGELFF.

Here the CDR3 reads CSVEGLAGAGSYNEQFF. The CDR3 DNA follows: TGCAGCGTTGAGGGACTAGCGGGGGCGGGCTCCTACAATGAGCAGTTCTTC. The chain combines TRBV29-1 with TRBJ2-1; 14 bases align to TRBD2. This CDR3 is 17 amino acids long. Germline CDR1 reads SQVTM; CDR2 reads ANQGSEA. Trimming cost V 3 bases and J 0 bases; bases outside gene matches: 4.

This clonotype was found a few times. The chain joins TRBV2 to TRBJ2-1; D is possibly TRBD2 (5 bases). Germline CDR1 and CDR2: SNHLY and FYNNEI. The CDR3 spans 15 residues. V lost 6 bases and J 2 bases, leaving 14 bases between the germline ends. The CDR3 nucleotides are TGTGCCAGCAGGGACTTGCTAAAAACCTACAATGAGCAGTTCTTC. It encodes CASRDLLKTYNEQFF.

This clonotype occurred a few times. The chain's CDR3 is CASSLYGTGELFF. CDR3 nucleotides: TGTGCCAGCAGCTTATATGGTACCGGGGAGCTGTTTTTT. V and J are TRBV7-2 and TRBJ2-2; no firm D call. This CDR3 comprises 13 residues. Germline assignment: CDR1 SGHTA and CDR2 FQGNSA. With 2 bases removed from V and 5 bases from J, the gap between germline ends came to 6 bases.

Sample share makes this clonotype medium-sized. The chain combines TRBV27 with TRBJ2-7; D remains unclear. Germline V gene sequence: CDR1 MNHEY, CDR2 SMNVEV (reference sequence). CDR3 length: 13 residues. Trimming stripped 5 bases from V and 1 base from J, with 9 bases between. The CDR3 sequence: CASSHGPSYEQYV. In DNA, the CDR3 is TGTGCCAGCAGTCACGGGCCATCCTACGAGCAGTACGTC.

V is TRBV4-1 and J is TRBJ1-2, with 12 bases aligning to TRBD1. This CDR3 comprises 17 residues. V trimming: 0 bases; J trimming: 5 bases; junction bases outside the gene matches: 7. CDR1 and CDR2 from the germline V gene are MGHRA and YSYEKL. The CDR3 nucleotides read TGCGCCAGCAGCCAAGATGGGACAGGGGGCGGGCGGTATGGCTACACCTTC. Its translation: CASSQDGTGGGRYGYTF.

This clonotype was seen a few times. V and J are TRBV5-4 and TRBJ2-1; D assignment may be TRBD1 or TRBD2 (6 bases each). Germline V gives CDR1 SGHNT, CDR2 YYREEE (reference sequence). This CDR3 spans 15 amino acids. Trimming took 6 bases from V and 8 from J, leaving 21 bases between them. The CDR3 loop reads CASTPEAGGWDEQFF. As DNA, the CDR3 is TGTGCCAGCACCCCAGAGGCCGGGGGCTGGGATGAGCAGTTCTTC.

The rearrangement uses TRBV7-2 and TRBJ2-3, with 12 bases that match TRBD2. Germline V gene lookup returns CDR1 SGHTA and CDR2 FQGNSA. The CDR3 spans 18 residues. Trimming removed 1 base from V and 9 bases from J; junction bases left unmatched: 14. CDR3 sequence (DNA): TGTGCCAGCAGCTTAGTCGGGGCTAGCGGGGGGGGCGGCCAAACGCAGTATTTT. Translated, it gives CASSLVGASGGGGQTQYF.

This clonotype was recorded at least ten times. V usage is TRBV21-1 and J usage is TRBJ2-2; TRBD2, the table's D call, lacks a check against the DNA. TRBV21-1 is annotated as a pseudogene. CDR3 length equals 16 residues. The CDR3 loop reads CASSKALAGNTGELFF. DNA for the CDR3: TGTGCCAGCAGCAAAGCGCTAGCGGGGAACACCGGGGAGCTGTTTTTT.

V usage is TRBV12-3 or TRBV12-4 and J usage is TRBJ1-3; 10 positions match TRBD1. This CDR3 is built from 14 residues. V shed 6 bases, J shed 2 bases, and the junction held 1 base outside the gene matches. The CDR3: CASRGTGAGNTIYF. The CDR3, as DNA: TGTGCCAGCAGGGGGACAGGGGCTGGAAACACCATATATTTT.